This T cell receptor (beta chain) derives from a study of Graves' ophthalmopathy and Graves' hyperthyroidism (dated by TCRdb to 2016 to 2019). Study-wide context: Peripheral blood was collected before any treatment was given, at the time of initial diagnosis. The study used signatures of the TCR beta repertoire to tell Graves' ophthalmopathy apart from Graves' hyperthyroidism and to predict which patients would progress to ophthalmopathy. In total, approximately 130 blood samples were TCR-sequenced: some 40 ophthalmopathy, under 85 hyperthyroidism and approximately 17 hyperthyroidism-to-ophthalmopathy patients. To explore V-J signatures distinguishing ophthalmopathy from hyperthyroidism, a discovery set of about a hundred patients (roughly 45 ophthalmopathy, some 57 stable hyperthyroidism) was enrolled. The independent validation cohort included 18 hyperthyroidism patients plus 17 patients who later progressed from hyperthyroidism to ophthalmopathy. In over 5 hyperthyroidism patients, the T-cell repertoire of thyroid tissue was compared with the T-cell repertoire of blood. Following sampling, methimazole starting at 30 mg daily was administered to hyperthyroidism patients, and high-dose intravenous methylprednisolone was administered to ophthalmopathy patients. The roughly 100 discovery patients were randomly split 7:3 into training and test sets. The paper as a whole reports these results and caveats: No statistical method was used to set the sample size in advance, and the investigators knew which group each participant was assigned to. In validation, the model predicted ophthalmopathy progression with nearly 71% sensitivity and roughly 78% specificity; around twelve predicted patients were CT-confirmed with GO in a median of approximately six months. Most of the expanded thyroid clonotypes with a frequency above 0.001 were also detected in blood, and it was suggested that the thyroid immune response may be reflected by blood repertoires. In cross-validation, the 13-signature model distinguished ophthalmopathy from stable hyperthyroidism with 85% to 90% sensitivity and 81.08% specificity, and in the test set the corresponding values were roughly 80% and 76%.

This clonotype was detected ten times or more. No antigen is known for it. No much larger clonotype is one base removed from it; base qualities were not supplied. For repertoire sequencing, TCR beta CDR3 regions were amplified from RNA transcripts. A first-round RT-PCR used HTBI primers with the Qiagen OneStep RT-PCR kit, followed by a second-round multiplex PCR, size selection and purification. The libraries underwent paired-end sequencing with 100 bp reads on an Illumina HiSeq2000. For the original study's pipeline: SOAPnuke was used to process the reads, throwing out any read that had adapters, had uncalled bases, had a mean Phred below 15, or lacked an exact constant-primer or identifier match. COPE v1.2.5 was used to merge high-quality paired reads. Clonotypes were defined as unique nucleotide sequences and were aligned to IMGT TRB V, D and J references using MiTCR v1.1. The analysis was limited to V-J combinations with a frequency above 0.0001, which together covered just over 98% of the repertoires. A TCR clonal expansion and chaos score per V-J combination was defined as the ratio of F50 clonal expansion to chaos observed in the TCRdist matrix. Welch's t-statistics and random forest were used to reduce the features to about a dozen V-J combinations, which were then used as input to a naive Bayes classifier. Thyroid-blood repertoire similarity was quantified with the Morisita-Horn index. TCRdb handled the public reads itself, with Q25 trimming in fastp and clone calling in MiXCR, and kept productive beta chains. Every entry covers one CDR3 protein and lists the most common genes and DNA from its rows. The V and J calls come from TCRdb's annotation, not from the publication. The sample table shows roughly 380,000 distinct CDR3 sequences, and approximately 15% are seen once. The ten top clones hold around 6.6% of the sample.

Hyperthyroidism was considered stable if no progression to ophthalmopathy occurred within 18 months of follow-up. Hyperthyroidism patients were newly diagnosed, with disease duration under 2 months, and aged 18 to 65 years. Anyone with other autoimmune diseases, uncontrolled infections, pregnancy or lactation was excluded from the study. Clinical symptoms, serum thyroxine, TRAb, thyroid ultrasound and orbital computed tomography formed the basis of the diagnosis. Ficoll-Paque density gradient centrifugation was used to isolate PBMCs from 8.5 to 10 ml of fresh peripheral blood. Total RNA was extracted using Trizol reagent, and RNA quality was checked on an Agilent 2100 Bioanalyzer. Reading from cysteine to phenylalanine, the CDR3 counts 18 amino acids. The sequence is cut down to CDR3 DNA, 54 bases in frame from base 1. CDR1 and CDR2 are read off the germline V gene as MRHNA and SNTAGT. Trimmed from V: 2 bases; trimmed from J: 0 bases; junction bases lacking a gene match: 7.

The material sequenced was peripheral blood. This chain joins TRBV6-4 to TRBJ2-6, with 7 junctional bases fitting TRBD2. This receptor was taken from a woman younger than 35 with stable Graves' hyperthyroidism. Donor details come from another sample of the same person, matched by shared clones. For the CDR3, the sequence is CASSDPLAPLSGANVLTF. The DNA reads TGTGCCAGCAGTGACCCACTAGCGCCGCTCTCTGGGGCCAACGTCCTGACTTTC.